What follows is one T cell receptor (beta chain) and its context. Trimming took 2 bases from V and 6 from J, leaving 17 bases between them. Germline CDR1 reads MNHNY; CDR2 reads SVGAGI (reference sequence). This CDR3 comprises 15 residues. This sample was included in a study of control samples from healthy donors and cancer patients. Repertoires were generated with immunoSEQ multiplex PCR, while TCRdb's copy carries only in-frame clones and drops some. The sample has tens of thousands of clones; roughly 93% are singletons. This receptor was taken from a woman between 40 and 55 years old with lung cancer. The genes are TRBV6-6 and TRBJ2-7, with D possibly being TRBD1 or TRBD2 (5 bases each). Source material: PBMCs. The CDR3 reads CASSYGTHSVGEQYF. CDR3 DNA: TGTGCCAGCAGTTACGGGACCCACAGTGTTGGCGAGCAGTACTTC.